The 16 T cell receptor beta chains below come from one sample, sequenced in a study of blood T cell repertoires in COVID-19. The table came from immunoSEQ multiplex PCR; TCRdb's copy has only in-frame clones and leaves some out. The sample has about 100,000 clones, 75% to 90% seen once. Sequenced input: peripheral blood. These receptors were collected from an older man with acute or convalescent COVID-19.

The CDR3 coding sequence is TGTGCCACCAGCAGGGCCGGGACAGGGGGAGCTTTCTTT. This sequence encodes CATSRAGTGGAFF. The chain joins TRBV15 to TRBJ1-1; 11 bases line up with TRBD1. Losses at the gene ends were 3 bases for V and 10 bases for J; bases not matched to a gene: 4. The CDR3 contains 13 residues. From germline, CDR1 is LNHNV and CDR2 YYDKDF (reference sequence).

V usage is TRBV18 and J usage is TRBJ2-5, with 10 bases lining up with TRBD1. The CDR3 is 16 amino acids. Trimming took 6 bases from V and 6 from J; bases not matched to a gene: 13. CDR1 is KGHSH, CDR2 LQKENI, per germline. DNA of the CDR3: TGTGCCAGCTCTCCTACCGGACAGGGGGTAATGAAGACCCAGTACTTC. Translation gives CASSPTGQGVMKTQYF. The variable domain in full, completed from reference TRBV18 and TRBJ2-5, reads NAGVMQNPRHLVRRRGQEARLRCSPMKGHSHVYWYRQLPEEGLKFMVYLQKENIIDESGMPKERFSAEFPKEGPSILRIQQVVRGDSAAYFCASSPTGQGVMKTQYFGPGTRLLVL.

The rearrangement links TRBV10-3 to TRBJ1-2; D remains unclear. Trimming cost V 0 bases and J 1 base, with 9 bases left between them. The CDR3 length is 15 residues. Germline V gives CDR1 ENHRY, CDR2 SYGVKD. The CDR3 reads CAISESLQVNYGYTF. The CDR3 DNA is TGTGCCATCAGTGAGTCGCTTCAGGTTAACTATGGCTACACCTTC.

This sequence joins TRBV14 and TRBJ1-1, with D tentatively TRBD1 (6 bases). This CDR3 spans 12 amino acids. Germline CDR1 is SGHDN and CDR2 is FVKESK. V lost 5 bases to trimming and J lost 10 bases, with 14 bases between them. The CDR3 here is CASSSQGFRAFF. The CDR3 DNA sequence: TGTGCCAGCAGCTCACAGGGCTTTCGAGCTTTCTTT.

This clone was counted between two and nine times. The chain carries TRBV5-4 and TRBJ1-2; 12 bases line up with TRBD1. The CDR3 is 17 residues long. CDR1 SGHNT and CDR2 YYREEE come from the germline V gene (reference sequence). With V trimmed by 4 bases and J by 5 bases, 12 bases remained unmatched. The CDR3 bases are TGTGCCAGCAGCCCTGGGACAGGGGGCCTCCTCCTATATGGCTACACCTTC. It is translated as CASSPGTGGLLLYGYTF.

This chain links TRBV7-3 with TRBJ1-2; TRBD1 might be the D (6 bases). There are 12 residues in the CDR3. Germline-derived CDR1 and CDR2 are SGHTA and FQGTGA. Trimming removed 3 bases at V and 8 bases at J, with 10 bases between. The CDR3 DNA sequence: TGTGCCAGCAGCTTCACAGGGCCGGGCTACACCTTC. It codes for CASSFTGPGYTF.

V usage is TRBV5-6 and J usage is TRBJ1-1, with unresolved D. V was trimmed by 1 base and J by 8 bases, leaving 12 bases between them. Germline CDR1 is SGHDT and CDR2 is YYEEEE. The length of the CDR3 is 13 residues. The CDR3 reads CASSLSSGPEAFF. CDR3 DNA sequence: TGTGCCAGCAGCTTGTCAAGCGGGCCAGAAGCTTTCTTT.

This chain links TRBV30 with TRBJ1-1; 7 bases line up with TRBD1. The V gene end was trimmed by 4 bases and the J gene end by 6 bases; junction bases not matched to a gene: 14. The CDR3 length is 15 residues. Germline V gene data show CDR1 as GTSNPN and CDR2 as SVGIG (reference sequence). The CDR3 sequence is CAWILLGQPKAEAFF. The CDR3, as DNA: TGTGCCTGGATCCTCTTGGGACAGCCGAAGGCTGAAGCTTTCTTT.

The chain recombines TRBV7-3 with TRBJ2-2, with 10 bases identical to TRBD2. Germline assignment: CDR1 SGHTA and CDR2 FQGTGA. The trim removed 2 bases at V and 0 bases at J, leaving 6 bases unmatched. CDR3 length: 18 residues. The CDR3: CASSLLAGGLSNTGELFF. CDR3 bases: TGTGCCAGCAGCTTATTAGCGGGAGGATTGTCGAACACCGGGGAGCTGTTTTTT.

The sample holds a few counts of this clone. V usage is TRBV7-6 and J usage is TRBJ2-7; D possibly corresponds to TRBD2 (6 bases). This CDR3 spans 16 amino acids. Germline CDR1 is SGHVS and CDR2 is FNYEAQ. Between the trimmed V and J ends, which lost 1 base and 4 bases, there was a span of 17 bases. The CDR3 loop is CASSLEAAGRRYEQYF. The DNA of the CDR3 is TGTGCCAGCAGCTTAGAAGCGGCGGGGAGGAGGTACGAGCAGTACTTC.

Here the CDR3 DNA reads TGTGCCAGCAGCTTAGGAGGTGGGCAGGGTTGGGATACGCAGTATTTT. This encodes CASSLGGGQGWDTQYF. This sequence joins TRBV11-2 and TRBJ2-3, with D perhaps matching TRBD1 (5 bases). The CDR3 is 16 amino acids. Germline values: CDR1 SGHAT, CDR2 FQNNGV. V dropped 1 base and J dropped 6 bases, with 17 bases sitting between them.

This clone was observed once. Germline is not matched at one junction end, which may reflect a read error. The rearrangement links TRBV5-1 to TRBJ2-3; 14 bases line up with TRBD2. This CDR3 region has 16 residues. Per germline, CDR1 SGHRS and CDR2 YFSETQ. CDR3 in amino acids: CASRLGLAGGTDTQYF. The CDR3 DNA reads TGCGCCAGCAGGTTGGGACTAGCGGGAGGCACAGATACGCAGTATTTT.

The V and J genes are TRBV6-2 or TRBV6-3 and TRBJ2-3, with D tentatively TRBD2 (6 bases). This CDR3 has 17 amino acids. Per the germline V gene, CDR1 is MNHEY and CDR2 is SVGEGT. Trimming cost V 2 bases and J 2 bases, with 17 bases left between them. The DNA for the CDR3 is TGTGCCAGCAGTTACCCCCTCGGCGGGATACCCACAGATACGCAGTATTTT. Translating gives CASSYPLGGIPTDTQYF.

This rearrangement joins TRBV12-3 or TRBV12-4 to TRBJ1-4; the D is unclear. CDR3 length equals 11 residues. The ends were cut back, 6 bases at V and 13 bases at J, with 12 bases in the middle. CDR3 region: CASRQYSGLFF. The CDR3 nucleotides read TGTGCCAGCAGGCAATACTCGGGACTGTTTTTT.

The rearrangement links TRBV10-1 to TRBJ2-5; 8 positions agree with TRBD1. The V gene end was trimmed by 8 bases and the J gene end by 4 bases; junction bases not matched to a gene: 6. The CDR3 runs 13 residues. Germline CDR1 is WNHNN and CDR2 is SYGVQD (reference sequence). As DNA, the CDR3 is TGCGCCAGCGGGAGGACAGGGCGAGAGACCCAGTACTTC. As protein: CASGRTGRETQYF.

J is TRBJ2-7 and V is TRBV5-1; 7 positions agree with TRBD1. The germline gives CDR1 SGHRS, CDR2 YFSETQ. V was pared by 0 bases and J by 3 bases, with 12 bases of the junction left unmatched. This CDR3 comprises 17 residues. CDR3: CASSLDPRDSSYYEQYF. CDR3 nucleotides: TGCGCCAGCAGCTTGGACCCCCGGGACAGCTCTTACTACGAGCAGTACTTC.